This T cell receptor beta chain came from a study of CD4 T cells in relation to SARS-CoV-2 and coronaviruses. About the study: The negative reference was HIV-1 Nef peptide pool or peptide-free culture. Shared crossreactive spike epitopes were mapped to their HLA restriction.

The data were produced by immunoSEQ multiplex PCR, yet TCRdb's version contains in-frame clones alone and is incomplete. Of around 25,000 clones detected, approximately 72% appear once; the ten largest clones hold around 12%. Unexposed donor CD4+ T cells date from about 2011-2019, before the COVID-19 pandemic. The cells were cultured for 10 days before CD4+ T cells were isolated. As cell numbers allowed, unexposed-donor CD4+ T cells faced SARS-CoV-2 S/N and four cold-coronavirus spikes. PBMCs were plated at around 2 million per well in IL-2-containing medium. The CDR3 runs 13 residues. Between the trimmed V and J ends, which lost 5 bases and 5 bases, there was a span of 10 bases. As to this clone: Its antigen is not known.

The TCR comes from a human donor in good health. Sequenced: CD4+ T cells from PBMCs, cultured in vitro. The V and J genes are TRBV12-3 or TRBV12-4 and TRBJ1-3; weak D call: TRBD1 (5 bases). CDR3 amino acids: CASSPRQRNTIYF. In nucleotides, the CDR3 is TGTGCCAGCAGTCCGCGACAGAGAAACACCATATATTTT.